A selection of T cell receptor beta chains follows, all from one sample in a study of blood T cell repertoires in COVID-19. Clones were read by immunoSEQ multiplex PCR, and TCRdb kept only the in-frame ones, dropping some. This table has 120,000 or so clones, 86% appearing once. Sequencing was done on a sample of peripheral blood. These receptors originate from a man between 40 and 49 years old with acute or convalescent COVID-19. Both conserved end residues are part of each CDR3. The D gene is left open where the match is weak. Rows give clone size only sometimes, using once, few, many, or a class for an expanded clone.

>TRBJ2-2|NA|NA|TRBV5-1
CASSVRETGELFF
TGCGCCAGCAGTGTACGGGAAACCGGGGAGCTGTTTTTT
>TRBJ1-5|NA|TRBD1|TRBV7-8
CASSPLPLTGTSNQPQHF
TGTGCCAGCAGCCCACTCCCCCTGACAGGGACTAGCAATCAGCCCCAGCATTTT
>TRBJ1-4|NA|TRBD1|TRBV28
CASSGTGGFREKLFF
TGTGCCAGCAGCGGGACAGGGGGCTTTCGGGAAAAACTGTTTTTT
>TRBJ1-2|NA|TRBD1|TRBV2
CASSADRMPNYGYTF
TGTGCCAGCAGTGCGGACAGGATGCCTAACTATGGCTACACCTTC
>TRBJ1-1|NA|NA|TRBV5-1
CASSPAGWVTEAFF
TGCGCCAGCAGCCCGGCAGGTTGGGTCACTGAAGCTTTCTTT
>TRBJ2-7|NA|NA|TRBV27
CASRSISGNEQYF
TGTGCCAGCCGGTCTATCAGCGGAAACGAGCAGTACTTC
>TRBJ2-5|NA|NA|TRBV9
CASSIRQAFQETQYF
TGTGCCAGCAGCATCCGACAGGCCTTCCAAGAGACCCAGTACTTC
>TRBJ1-1|NA|NA|TRBV4-3
CASSHSREPYTEAFF
TGCGCCAGCAGCCATTCTAGGGAGCCGTACACTGAAGCTTTCTTT
>TRBJ2-1|NA|NA|TRBV19
CASSIDNLEVRFF
TGTGCCAGTAGTATAGATAACTTGGAGGTAAGGTTCTTC
>TRBJ1-5|many|NA|TRBV11-2
CASSRTVDNQPQHF
TGTGCCAGCAGCAGGACAGTAGATAATCAGCCCCAGCATTTT
>TRBJ1-4|NA|NA|TRBV3-1/TRBV3-2
CASSQSPGEKLFF
TGTGCCAGCAGCCAATCTCCAGGTGAAAAACTGTTTTTT
>TRBJ1-1|NA|TRBD1|TRBV30
CAWSHDRATEAFF
TGTGCCTGGAGTCACGACAGGGCCACTGAAGCTTTCTTT
>TRBJ2-1|NA|NA|TRBV5-6
CASSSRQVHHNEQFF
TGTGCCAGCAGCTCAAGACAGGTCCACCACAATGAGCAGTTCTTC
>TRBJ1-5|NA|NA|TRBV5-8
CASSPTGFSNQPQHF
TGTGCCAGCAGCCCAACAGGATTTAGCAATCAGCCCCAGCATTTT
>TRBJ2-7|NA|NA|TRBV27
CASSLGPRSSYEQYF
TGTGCCAGCAGTCTGGGGCCAAGGAGCTCCTACGAGCAGTACTTC
>TRBJ2-3|NA|TRBD1|TRBV19
CASSTLGQGVTDTQYF
TGTGCCAGTAGTACCCTCGGACAGGGTGTCACAGATACGCAGTATTTT
>TRBJ2-6|NA|NA|TRBV12-5
CASGPNSLSGANVLTF
TGTGCTAGTGGTCCCAATAGCCTCTCTGGGGCCAACGTCCTGACTTTC
>TRBJ1-2|once|NA|TRBV4-1
CASSQGRGGLSNYGYTF
TGCGCCAGCAGCCAAGGGAGGGGGGGGTTGAGTAACTATGGCTACACCTTC
>TRBJ2-1|once|NA|TRBV19
CASSRWRGSYNEQFF
TGTGCCAGTAGTCGGTGGCGGGGATCCTACAATGAGCAGTTCTTC
>TRBJ1-1|NA|NA|TRBV7-8
CASSLANVNSMNTEAFF
TGTGCCAGCAGCTTAGCGAATGTGAACTCGATGAACACTGAAGCTTTCTTT
>TRBJ2-1|NA|NA|TRBV6-1
CASSALSQGPYNEQFF
TGTGCCAGCAGTGCTCTCTCGCAGGGGCCCTACAATGAGCAGTTCTTC
>TRBJ1-1|NA|NA|TRBV5-1
CASSLVLADTEAFF
TGCGCCAGCAGCTTGGTCCTGGCAGACACTGAAGCTTTCTTT
>TRBJ1-4|NA|NA|TRBV12-3/TRBV12-4
CASSPTGLEKLFF
TGTGCCAGCAGTCCGACCGGACTTGAAAAACTGTTTTTT
>TRBJ2-1|NA|TRBD2|TRBV14
CASSQDQLAGGRFF
TGTGCCAGCAGCCAAGACCAGCTAGCGGGGGGTAGGTTCTTC
>TRBJ2-7|NA|NA|TRBV25-1
CASSEPAGAPSEQYF
TGTGCCAGCAGTGAACCCGCAGGGGCTCCGTCCGAGCAGTACTTC
>TRBJ2-1|once|TRBD2|TRBV15
CATSSWGLAGENNEQFF
TGTGCCACCAGCAGCTGGGGACTAGCGGGAGAAAACAATGAGCAGTTCTTC
>TRBJ1-2|once|TRBD1|TRBV12-3/TRBV12-4
CASRNTGGYGYTF
TGTGCCAGCAGAAATACAGGGGGCTATGGCTACACCTTC
>TRBJ1-6|NA|NA|TRBV5-6
CASSLELLNRNSPLHF
TGTGCCAGCAGCTTGGAGCTTCTGAATCGGAATTCACCCCTCCACTTT
>TRBJ2-5|NA|TRBD2|TRBV14
CASSQERASGRIQETQYF
TGTGCCAGCAGCCAAGAAAGGGCTAGCGGGAGGATCCAAGAGACCCAGTACTTC
>TRBJ1-6|NA|TRBD1|TRBV9
CASSAPGQGGSPLHF
TGTGCCAGCAGCGCTCCGGGACAGGGTGGTTCACCCCTCCACTTT
>TRBJ1-6|NA|TRBD1|TRBV2
CASRGPGQGGSPLHF
TGTGCCAGCAGGGGACCGGGACAGGGTGGTTCACCCCTCCACTTT
>TRBJ2-2|once|NA|TRBV2
CASSFSYTGELFF
TGTGCCAGCAGTTTTTCCTACACCGGGGAGCTGTTTTTT
>TRBJ1-2|NA|NA|TRBV6-2/TRBV6-3
CASSYSTVNYGYTF
TGTGCCAGCAGTTACTCGACAGTGAACTATGGCTACACCTTC
>TRBJ2-1|NA|TRBD2|TRBV9
CASSVESGRRFEQFF
TGTGCCAGCAGCGTAGAAAGCGGGAGGCGTTTTGAGCAGTTCTTC
>TRBJ1-1|NA|TRBD1|TRBV18
CASSLGTGGNTEAFF
TGTGCCAGCTCACTGGGGACAGGGGGGAACACTGAAGCTTTCTTT
>TRBJ1-2|NA|NA|TRBV6-4
CASSEELTASYGYTF
TGTGCCAGCAGTGAGGAACTGACAGCGTCCTATGGCTACACCTTC
>TRBJ2-7|NA|TRBD2|TRBV10-3
CAISESLGTSGYEQYF
TGTGCCATCAGTGAGTCATTAGGGACTAGCGGCTACGAGCAGTACTTC
>TRBJ2-2|few|TRBD2|TRBV19
CASSTSGTSPGELFF
TGTGCCAGTAGTACCTCCGGGACTAGCCCCGGGGAGCTGTTTTTT
>TRBJ1-4|once|TRBD1|TRBV2
CASSARRGLDEKLFF
TGTGCCAGCAGTGCGAGAAGGGGGCTGGATGAAAAACTGTTTTTT
>TRBJ1-5|NA|NA|TRBV12-3/TRBV12-4
CASTAQGNQPQHF
TGTGCCAGCACCGCTCAGGGGAATCAGCCCCAGCATTTT